This T cell receptor (beta chain) was sequenced in a study of blood T cell repertoires in COVID-19. Per the original data handling: Scientists estimated how many nucleated cells there were by amplifying reference gene primers. Measured with immunoSEQ multiplex PCR; TCRdb has only the in-frame clones, and not every one. V, J and clone size were drawn from that table, and D and trimming were deduced from the DNA. The sample lists around 220,000 clones; around 87% were seen once. Germline-derived CDR1 and CDR2 are MNHEY and SVGEGT. V was pared by 5 bases and J by 7 bases, with 8 bases of the junction left unmatched. CDR3 size: 14 residues.

Sequencing was performed on PBMCs or T cells enriched from blood (not recorded which). This receptor was identified in a man aged 25 to 45 who had been exposed to COVID-19. This sequence joins TRBV6-2 or TRBV6-3 and TRBJ1-5, with 7 bases that match TRBD1. The CDR3 region has the DNA TGTGCCAGCAGTACGACAGGGCGAGGCCAGCCCCAGCATTTT. As protein: CASSTTGRGQPQHF.